The 27 T cell receptor beta chains below come from one sample, sequenced in a study of shared clonotypes between healthy human individuals. Produced via immunoSEQ multiplex PCR; TCRdb's table is partial and in-frame only. The table shows 2 million to 2.5 million clones, with around 95% occurring only once. Specimen: naive CD4+ T cells sorted from blood. Stated subset: CD45RA+ positively selected. These receptors all stem from a man between 18 and 35 years old in good health.

In its sample, this clone was seen a few times. The chain joins TRBV2 to TRBJ1-5; D remains unclear. V was pared by 6 bases and J by 7 bases, with 10 bases between. Germline CDR1 is SNHLY and CDR2 is FYNNEI. This CDR3 comprises 12 residues. The CDR3 coding sequence is TGTGCCAGCAGGTCCTCCTTGCAGCCCCAGCATTTT. Protein sequence: CASRSSLQPQHF.

The chain links TRBV6-1 to TRBJ2-2, with D perhaps matching TRBD1 or TRBD2 (5 bases each). This CDR3 spans 19 amino acids. Trimming took off 2 bases at V and 9 bases at J, with 28 bases between the two ends. CDR1 MNHNS and CDR2 SASEGT come from the germline V gene. The chain's CDR3 is CASSEPGQTPRLRAWELFF. Here the CDR3 DNA reads TGTGCCAGCAGTGAACCGGGGCAGACTCCACGACTTCGAGCGTGGGAGCTGTTTTTT.

V and J are TRBV7-6 and TRBJ2-1; the match to TRBD2 covers 7 bases. Germline V gene data show CDR1 as SGHVS and CDR2 as FNYEAQ. With 5 bases clipped from V and 1 base from J, the junction kept 2 bases outside the gene matches. This CDR3 region has 14 residues. CDR3 nucleotides: TGTGCCAGCAGCCGGGGAGGGTCCTACAATGAGCAGTTCTTC. Translation: CASSRGGSYNEQFF. The whole variable domain, remainder taken from reference TRBV7-6 and TRBJ2-1, is GAGVSQSPRYKVTKRGQDVALRCDPISGHVSLYWYRQALGQGPEFLTYFNYEAQQDKSGLPNDRFSAERPEGSISTLTIQRTEQRDSAMYRCASSRGGSYNEQFFGPGTRLTVL.

The chain combines TRBV5-1 with TRBJ1-2; 12 nucleotides align to TRBD1. Germline-derived CDR1 and CDR2 are SGHRS and YFSETQ. The length of the CDR3 is 15 residues. V dropped 4 bases and J dropped 7; count of bases not matched to a gene: 8. The DNA of the CDR3 is TGCGCCAGCAGCCCGACGGGACAGGGGGCTGGTGGCTACACCTTC. Translation: CASSPTGQGAGGYTF.

The chain couples TRBV19 to TRBJ2-1, with 9 positions matching TRBD1. V shed 10 bases, J shed 8 bases, and the junction held 12 bases outside the gene matches. Germline lookup yields CDR1 LNHDA and CDR2 SQIVND (reference sequence). The CDR3 consists of 14 residues. The CDR3 loop is CATSRDRVGDEQFF. The CDR3 DNA reads TGTGCCACTTCCAGGGACAGGGTTGGGGATGAGCAGTTCTTC. Together with reference TRBV19 and TRBJ2-1, the CDR3 gives the full variable domain: DGGITQSPKYLFRKEGQNVTLSCEQNLNHDAMYWYRQDPGQGLRLIYYSQIVNDFQKGDIAEGYSVSREKKESFPLTVTSAQKNPTAFYLCATSRDRVGDEQFFGPGTRLTVL.

The gene calls are TRBV5-4 and TRBJ1-1, with TRBD1 as a possible D gene (5 bases). Germline lookup yields CDR1 SGHNT and CDR2 YYREEE (reference sequence). The CDR3 is 16 amino acids. The V end was cut by 0 bases, the J end by 7 bases, with 19 bases between. CDR3 DNA: TGTGCCAGCAGCTTGGATTATTTCAGGGCGAGGGGTGAAGCTTTCTTT. This codes for CASSLDYFRARGEAFF.

Concerning this clone: Other DNA sequences from this sample encode an identical CDR3 as well. The V gene is TRBV5-1, the J gene TRBJ2-3, with D uncertain. V was trimmed by 4 bases and J by 4 bases, leaving 7 bases between them. CDR1 is SGHRS and CDR2 is YFSETQ in the germline V gene. This CDR3 contains 12 residues. The CDR3 bases are TGCGCCAGCAGCCCCCCAGCAGATACGCAGTATTTT. This codes for CASSPPADTQYF.

The chain has TRBV5-6 and TRBJ2-3; 8 nucleotides align to TRBD1. Trimming at V came to 3 bases and at J to 4 bases, leaving 7 bases not matched to a gene. Per germline, CDR1 SGHDT and CDR2 YYEEEE. This CDR3 has 15 residues. Here the CDR3 reads CASSSPGQDADTQYF. CDR3 DNA sequence: TGTGCCAGCAGCTCCCCGGGACAGGACGCAGATACGCAGTATTTT.

The V gene is TRBV11-2, the J gene TRBJ2-7; perhaps TRBD1 as D (6 bases). Trimming stripped 2 bases from V and 4 bases from J, with 12 bases between. Looked up from germline, CDR1 is SGHAT and CDR2 is FQNNGV. The CDR3 totals 14 residues. The CDR3 bases are TGTGCCAGCAGCTTATGGCAGGGGATTTACGAGCAGTACTTC. Protein product: CASSLWQGIYEQYF.

The chain links TRBV29-1 to TRBJ1-4; no clear D gene. Germline V gives CDR1 SQVTM, CDR2 ANQGSEA. The CDR3 has 14 residues. V was pared by 3 bases and J by 13 bases, with 21 bases between. CDR3 DNA sequence: TGCAGCGTTGAGCAGACATCCGGCGGTGAAGCACTGTTTTTT. This translates into CSVEQTSGGEALFF.

This clone was observed once. The genes are TRBV19 and TRBJ2-7; D remains unclear. There are 14 residues in the CDR3. Germline CDR1 and CDR2: LNHDA and SQIVND (reference sequence). Trimming removed 1 base at V and 0 bases at J, with 7 bases between. This CDR3 reads CASSIASFSYEQYF. CDR3 nucleotide sequence: TGTGCCAGTAGTATAGCCAGCTTCTCCTACGAGCAGTACTTC.

The chain joins TRBV7-2 to TRBJ2-2; TRBD1 is a possible D gene (6 bases). CDR1 and CDR2 (germline): SGHTA, FQGNSA. Deletions cut 5 bases from V and 0 bases from J, with 13 bases between. This CDR3 is built from 16 residues. This CDR3 is CASSLGGSANTGELFF. The CDR3 DNA sequence: TGTGCCAGCAGCCTAGGGGGTTCAGCGAACACCGGGGAGCTGTTTTTT.

The V gene is TRBV30, the J gene TRBJ2-7; TRBD2 might be the D (7 bases). Germline V gives CDR1 GTSNPN, CDR2 SVGIG (reference sequence). V lost 0 bases and J 6 bases, leaving 9 bases between the germline ends. The CDR3 spans 12 residues. The DNA of the CDR3 is TGTGCCTGGAGTGTAGGGGGGGCCGAGCAGTACTTC. This gives the protein CAWSVGGAEQYF.

CDR3 DNA: TGTGCCAGCAGCTTTCAGGCAGGGGGCGGCTCTACTAATGAAAAACTGTTTTTT. Translating gives CASSFQAGGGSTNEKLFF. V usage is TRBV7-6 and J usage is TRBJ1-4; TRBD1 matches at 8 bases. The germline V gene encodes CDR1 SGHVS and CDR2 FNYEAQ. CDR3 length: 18 amino acids. The trim removed 3 bases at V and 2 bases at J, leaving 11 bases unmatched.

Concerning this clone: This sample also contains other DNA sequences that code for the same CDR3. CDR3 nucleotides: TGCGCCAGCAGCCAAGAACTAGCGGGAGGCCTTGAGCAGTTCTTC. Its protein is CASSQELAGGLEQFF. The chain uses TRBV4-3 and TRBJ2-1; 12 bases map to TRBD2. The CDR3 is made up of 15 amino acids. Looked up from germline, CDR1 is LGHNA and CDR2 is YSLEER. The ends lost 0 bases at V and 9 bases at J; junction bases unmatched: 3.

CDR3 sequence: CSVDRVSRTRKTDTQYF. As DNA, the CDR3 is TGCAGCGTTGATAGGGTTTCGAGAACAAGGAAAACAGATACGCAGTATTTT. The rearrangement links TRBV29-1 to TRBJ2-3, with D unresolved. V lost 3 bases to trimming and J lost 3 bases, with 22 bases between them. This CDR3 is 17 amino acids long. Germline CDR1 is SQVTM and CDR2 is ANQGSEA.

V gene TRBV6-5 combines with J gene TRBJ2-7, with TRBD2 identical over 14 bases. The CDR3 contains 16 residues. Per the germline V gene, CDR1 is MNHEY and CDR2 is SVGAGI. V was clipped by 3 bases and J by 3 bases; unmatched bases: 4. The CDR3 loop is CASSYAGTSGSYEQYF. CDR3 in DNA: TGTGCCAGCAGTTATGCCGGGACTAGCGGGAGCTACGAGCAGTACTTC.

This rearrangement joins TRBV5-1 to TRBJ2-5; no definite D call. CDR1 and CDR2 from the germline V gene are SGHRS and YFSETQ. Trimming removed 1 base from V and 1 base from J, with 11 bases in between. This CDR3 is built from 15 residues. This CDR3 reads CASSLYLAVQETQYF. Here the CDR3 DNA reads TGCGCCAGCAGCTTGTATCTTGCGGTCCAAGAGACCCAGTACTTC.

The V and J genes are TRBV19 and TRBJ2-7; TRBD2 matches 7 bases. With 1 base clipped from V and 1 base from J, the junction kept 10 bases outside the gene matches. Germline assignment: CDR1 LNHDA and CDR2 SQIVND (reference sequence). CDR3 length: 17 amino acids. CDR3 residues: CASSIVRAGIPSYEQYF. In DNA form, the CDR3 reads TGTGCCAGTAGTATAGTTCGAGCGGGAATCCCATCCTACGAGCAGTACTTC.

This rearrangement joins TRBV27 to TRBJ2-2; D is possibly TRBD1 or TRBD2 (5 bases each). V lost 3 bases and J 5 bases, leaving 16 bases between the germline ends. Germline V gene data show CDR1 as MNHEY and CDR2 as SMNVEV (reference sequence). CDR3 length: 16 residues. The CDR3 sequence is CASSLNRDHPTGELFF. Here the CDR3 DNA reads TGTGCCAGCAGTTTGAACCGGGACCACCCGACCGGGGAGCTGTTTTTT.

This chain uses TRBV19 with TRBJ2-7; TRBD2 aligns across 9 bases. The CDR3 runs to 15 residues. Trimming removed 6 bases from V and 2 bases from J; junction bases left unmatched: 8. CDR1 and CDR2 (germline): LNHDA, SQIVND (reference sequence). The CDR3 is CASRKREAGTYEQYF. The DNA of the CDR3 is TGTGCCAGTAGGAAGCGGGAGGCGGGAACCTACGAGCAGTACTTC.

The chain employs TRBV19 and TRBJ2-7, with 9 bases matching TRBD1. The CDR3 is made up of 16 amino acids. J gave up 6 bases and V 4 bases, and 13 bases lay outside the gene matches. Germline values: CDR1 LNHDA, CDR2 SQIVND (reference sequence). The CDR3 is CASSRDVTGGGGEQYF. CDR3 DNA: TGTGCCAGTAGTAGGGATGTGACAGGGGGAGGAGGCGAGCAGTACTTC.

The chain combines TRBV6-6 with TRBJ2-3, with 9 bases aligning to TRBD2. Germline assignment: CDR1 MNHNY and CDR2 SVGAGI (reference sequence). V gave up 8 bases and J gave up 3 bases; unmatched junction bases: 6. This CDR3 has 14 amino acids. CDR3 region: CASRLSGSTDTQYF. The CDR3 region has the DNA TGTGCCAGCCGCCTTAGCGGGAGTACAGATACGCAGTATTTT.

The rearrangement joins TRBV6-6 to TRBJ1-3, with D hard to call. The CDR3 is 12 amino acids. In germline, CDR1 is MNHNY, CDR2 SVGAGI (reference sequence). Trimming removed 2 bases from V and 7 bases from J, with 6 bases in between. In DNA form, the CDR3 reads TGTGCCAGCAGTTACAATGTGAACACCATATATTTT. The encoded protein is CASSYNVNTIYF.

A note on this clone: The sample carries other DNA sequences with the same CDR3. The rearrangement uses TRBV6-5 and TRBJ1-4; 9 bases fit TRBD1. Germline V gives CDR1 MNHEY, CDR2 SVGAGI. The CDR3 covers 15 residues. J lost 8 bases, V lost 3 bases, and 7 bases had no gene match. In nucleotides, the CDR3 is TGTGCCAGCAGTTATTCCCCCGGGACAGGGGAAAAACTGTTTTTT. Translated: CASSYSPGTGEKLFF.

The V call is TRBV7-2, the J call TRBJ2-7; D is unresolved. In germline, CDR1 is SGHTA, CDR2 FQGNSA. This CDR3 is 14 amino acids long. V lost 4 bases to trimming and J lost 2 bases, with 12 bases between them. The CDR3 sequence: CASSSINGPYEQYF. Written as DNA, the CDR3 is TGTGCCAGCAGCTCCATCAACGGGCCCTACGAGCAGTACTTC.

The rearrangement links TRBV7-2 to TRBJ2-1; D unresolved. Germline assignment: CDR1 SGHTA and CDR2 FQGNSA. CDR3 length: 14 amino acids. The V end lost 6 bases, the J end lost 11 bases, and 20 bases lay between the germline ends. CDR3 sequence: CASRFSSEGRKQFF. CDR3 nucleotide sequence: TGTGCCAGCAGGTTTAGCTCAGAAGGAAGGAAGCAGTTCTTC.